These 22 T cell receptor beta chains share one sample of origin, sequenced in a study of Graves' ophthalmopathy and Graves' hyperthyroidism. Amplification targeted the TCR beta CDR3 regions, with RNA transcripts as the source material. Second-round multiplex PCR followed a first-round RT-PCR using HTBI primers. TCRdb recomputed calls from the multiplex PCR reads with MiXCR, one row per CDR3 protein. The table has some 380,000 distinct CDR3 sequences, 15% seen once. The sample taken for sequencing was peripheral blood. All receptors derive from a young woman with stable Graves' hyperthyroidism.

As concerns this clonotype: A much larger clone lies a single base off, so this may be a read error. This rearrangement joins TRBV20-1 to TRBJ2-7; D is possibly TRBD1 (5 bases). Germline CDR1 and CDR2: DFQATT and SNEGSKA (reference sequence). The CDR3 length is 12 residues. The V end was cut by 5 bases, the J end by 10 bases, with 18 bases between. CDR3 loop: CSASTEAYKQYF. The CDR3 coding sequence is TGCAGTGCTTCGACAGAAGCCTACAAACAGTACTTC.

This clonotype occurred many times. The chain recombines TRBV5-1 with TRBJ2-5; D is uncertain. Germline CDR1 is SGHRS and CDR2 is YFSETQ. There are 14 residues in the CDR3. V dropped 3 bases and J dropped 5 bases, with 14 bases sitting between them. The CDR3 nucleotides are TGCGCCAGCAGCTGGCGTTGGGGTCCGGAGACCCAGTACTTC. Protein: CASSWRWGPETQYF.

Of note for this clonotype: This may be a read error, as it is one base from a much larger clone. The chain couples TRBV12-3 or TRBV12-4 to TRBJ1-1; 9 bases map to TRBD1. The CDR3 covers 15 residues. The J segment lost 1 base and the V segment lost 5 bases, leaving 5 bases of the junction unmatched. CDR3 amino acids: CASSPAGQGNTEAFF. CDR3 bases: TGTGCCAGCAGTCCCGCGGGACAGGGGAACACTGAAGCTTTCTTT.

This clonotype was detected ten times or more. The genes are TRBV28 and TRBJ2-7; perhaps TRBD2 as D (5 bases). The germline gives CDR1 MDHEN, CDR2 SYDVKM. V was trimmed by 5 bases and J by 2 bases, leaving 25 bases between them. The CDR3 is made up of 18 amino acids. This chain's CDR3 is CASSPLLKSTGWAYEQYF. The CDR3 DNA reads TGTGCCAGCAGTCCCCTATTAAAATCGACGGGGTGGGCCTACGAGCAGTACTTC. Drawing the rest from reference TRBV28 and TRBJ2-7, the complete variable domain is DVKVTQSSRYLVKRTGEKVFLECVQDMDHENMFWYRQDPGLGLRLIYFSYDVKMKEKGDIPEGYSVSREKKERFSLILESASTNQTSMYLCASSPLLKSTGWAYEQYFGPGTRLTVT.

The CDR3 coding sequence is TGTGCCAGCAGCCCAATCGGGACAGGGTGGTCCTACGAGCAGTACTTC. Translated, it gives CASSPIGTGWSYEQYF. The chain has TRBV6-1 and TRBJ2-7, with 9 bases aligning to TRBD1. The CDR3 has 16 amino acids. With V trimmed by 6 bases and J by 1 base, 10 bases remained unmatched. The germline CDR1 and CDR2 sequences are MNHNS and SASEGT.

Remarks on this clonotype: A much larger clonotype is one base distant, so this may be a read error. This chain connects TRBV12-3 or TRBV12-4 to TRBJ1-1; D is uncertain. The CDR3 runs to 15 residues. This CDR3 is CASTKIGIMNAEAFF. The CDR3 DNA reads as TGTGCCAGCACCAAAATAGGGATAATGAACGCTGAAGCTTTCTTT.

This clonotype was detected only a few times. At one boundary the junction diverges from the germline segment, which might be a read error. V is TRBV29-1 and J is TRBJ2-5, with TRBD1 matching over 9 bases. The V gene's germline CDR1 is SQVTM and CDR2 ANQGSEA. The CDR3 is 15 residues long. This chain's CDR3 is CSALLAGQGQETKYF. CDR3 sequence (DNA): TGCAGCGCCCTCCTGGCGGGACAGGGTCAAGAGACCAAGTACTTC.

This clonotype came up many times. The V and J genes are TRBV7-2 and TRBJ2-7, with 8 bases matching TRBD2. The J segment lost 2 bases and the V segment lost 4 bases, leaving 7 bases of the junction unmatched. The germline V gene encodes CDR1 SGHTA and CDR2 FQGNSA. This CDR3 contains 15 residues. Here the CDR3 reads CASSSSGGIAYEQYF. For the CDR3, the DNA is TGTGCCAGCAGCTCGAGCGGGGGAATCGCCTACGAGCAGTACTTC.

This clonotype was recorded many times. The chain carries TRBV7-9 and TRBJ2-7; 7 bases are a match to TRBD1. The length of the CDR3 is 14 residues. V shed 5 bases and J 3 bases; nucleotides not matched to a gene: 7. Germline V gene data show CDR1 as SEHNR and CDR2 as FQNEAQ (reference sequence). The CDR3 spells CASSRDSPVYEQYF. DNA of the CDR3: TGTGCCAGCAGCCGGGACAGCCCAGTCTACGAGCAGTACTTC.

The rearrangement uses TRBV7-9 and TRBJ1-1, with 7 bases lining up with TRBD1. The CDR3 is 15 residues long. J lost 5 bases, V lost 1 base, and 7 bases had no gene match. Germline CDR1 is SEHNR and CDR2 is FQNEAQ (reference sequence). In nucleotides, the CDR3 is TGTGCCAGCAGCTTAGATGCAGGGGGTGGGACTGAAGCTTTCTTT. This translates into CASSLDAGGGTEAFF. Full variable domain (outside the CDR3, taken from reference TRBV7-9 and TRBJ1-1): DTGVSQNPRHKITKRGQNVTFRCDPISEHNRLYWYRQTLGQGPEFLTYFQNEAQLEKSRLLSDRFSAERPKGSFSTLEIQRTEQGDSAMYLCASSLDAGGGTEAFFGQGTRLTVV.

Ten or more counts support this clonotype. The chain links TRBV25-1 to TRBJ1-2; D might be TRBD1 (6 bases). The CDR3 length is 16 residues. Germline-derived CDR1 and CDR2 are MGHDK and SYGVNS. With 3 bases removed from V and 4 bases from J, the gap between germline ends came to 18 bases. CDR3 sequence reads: CASSEGAGITVYGYTF. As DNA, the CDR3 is TGTGCCAGCAGTGAGGGGGCAGGGATTACAGTCTATGGCTACACCTTC.

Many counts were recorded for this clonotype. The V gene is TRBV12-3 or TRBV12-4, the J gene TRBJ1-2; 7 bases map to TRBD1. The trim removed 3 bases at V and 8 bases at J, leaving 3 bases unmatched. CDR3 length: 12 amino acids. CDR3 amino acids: CASSFRTGGYTF. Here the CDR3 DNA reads TGTGCCAGCAGTTTTCGGACAGGCGGCTACACCTTC.

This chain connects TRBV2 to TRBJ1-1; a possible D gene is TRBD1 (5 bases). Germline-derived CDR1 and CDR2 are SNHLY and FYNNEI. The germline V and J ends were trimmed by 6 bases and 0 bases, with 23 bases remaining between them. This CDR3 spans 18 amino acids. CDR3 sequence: CASRIGRGLNYMNTEAFF. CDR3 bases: TGTGCCAGCAGGATAGGCCGGGGCCTAAATTACATGAACACTGAAGCTTTCTTT.

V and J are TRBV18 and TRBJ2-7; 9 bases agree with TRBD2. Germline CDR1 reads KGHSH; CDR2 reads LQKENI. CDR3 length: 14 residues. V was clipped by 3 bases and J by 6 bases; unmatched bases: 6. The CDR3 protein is CASSPAGGVGEQYF. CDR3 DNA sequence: TGTGCCAGCTCACCGGCGGGAGGGGTAGGCGAGCAGTACTTC.

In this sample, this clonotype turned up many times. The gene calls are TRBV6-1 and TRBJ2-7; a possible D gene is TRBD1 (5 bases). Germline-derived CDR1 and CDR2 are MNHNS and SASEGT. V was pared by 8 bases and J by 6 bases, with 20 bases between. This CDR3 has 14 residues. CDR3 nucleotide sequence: TGTGCCAGCCCTGACAGTGACCTCATGGGCGAGCAGTACTTC. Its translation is CASPDSDLMGEQYF.

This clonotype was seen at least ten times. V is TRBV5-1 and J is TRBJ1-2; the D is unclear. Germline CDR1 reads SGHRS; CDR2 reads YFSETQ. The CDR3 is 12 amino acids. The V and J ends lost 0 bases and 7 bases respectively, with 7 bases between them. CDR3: CASSLELVGYTF. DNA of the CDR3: TGCGCCAGCAGCTTGGAGTTGGTTGGCTACACCTTC.

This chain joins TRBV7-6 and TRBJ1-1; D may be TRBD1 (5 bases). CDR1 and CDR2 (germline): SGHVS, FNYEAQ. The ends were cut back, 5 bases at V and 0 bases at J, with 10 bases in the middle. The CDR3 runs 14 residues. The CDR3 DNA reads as TGTGCCAGCAGCGAACAGGAGTTGAACACTGAAGCTTTCTTT. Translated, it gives CASSEQELNTEAFF.

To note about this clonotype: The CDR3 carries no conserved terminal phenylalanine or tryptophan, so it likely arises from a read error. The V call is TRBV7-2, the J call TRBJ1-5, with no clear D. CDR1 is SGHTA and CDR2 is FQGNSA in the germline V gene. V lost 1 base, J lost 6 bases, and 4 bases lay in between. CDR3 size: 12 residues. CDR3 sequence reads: CASSLESQPQHY. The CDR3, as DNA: TGTGCCAGCAGCTTAGAATCTCAGCCCCAGCATTAT.

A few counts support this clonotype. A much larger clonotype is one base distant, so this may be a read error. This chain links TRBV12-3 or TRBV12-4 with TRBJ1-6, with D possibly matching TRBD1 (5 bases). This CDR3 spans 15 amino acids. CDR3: CASSLWSPRDSHLHF. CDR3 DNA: TGTGCCAGCAGTTTATGGTCCCCCAGGGATTCACACCTCCACTTT.

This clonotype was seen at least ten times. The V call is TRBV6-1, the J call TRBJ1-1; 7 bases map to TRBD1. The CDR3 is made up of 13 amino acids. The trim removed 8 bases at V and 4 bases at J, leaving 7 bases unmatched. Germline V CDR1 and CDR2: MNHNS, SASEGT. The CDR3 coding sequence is TGTGCCAGCGGAGTGCAGGGGGGCACTGAAGCTTTCTTT. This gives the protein CASGVQGGTEAFF.

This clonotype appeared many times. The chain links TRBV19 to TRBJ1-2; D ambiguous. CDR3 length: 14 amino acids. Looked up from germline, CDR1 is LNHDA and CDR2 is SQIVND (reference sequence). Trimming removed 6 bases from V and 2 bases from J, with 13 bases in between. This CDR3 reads CASSTGVHNYGYTF. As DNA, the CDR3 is TGTGCCAGTAGCACTGGGGTTCACAACTATGGCTACACCTTC. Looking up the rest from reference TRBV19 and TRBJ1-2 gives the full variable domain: DGGITQSPKYLFRKEGQNVTLSCEQNLNHDAMYWYRQDPGQGLRLIYYSQIVNDFQKGDIAEGYSVSREKKESFPLTVTSAQKNPTAFYLCASSTGVHNYGYTFGSGTRLTVV.

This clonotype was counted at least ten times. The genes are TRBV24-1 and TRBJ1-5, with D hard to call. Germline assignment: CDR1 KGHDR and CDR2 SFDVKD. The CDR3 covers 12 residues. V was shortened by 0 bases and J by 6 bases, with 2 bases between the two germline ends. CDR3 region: CATSDLGQPQHF. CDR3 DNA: TGTGCCACCAGTGATTTGGGTCAGCCCCAGCATTTT.